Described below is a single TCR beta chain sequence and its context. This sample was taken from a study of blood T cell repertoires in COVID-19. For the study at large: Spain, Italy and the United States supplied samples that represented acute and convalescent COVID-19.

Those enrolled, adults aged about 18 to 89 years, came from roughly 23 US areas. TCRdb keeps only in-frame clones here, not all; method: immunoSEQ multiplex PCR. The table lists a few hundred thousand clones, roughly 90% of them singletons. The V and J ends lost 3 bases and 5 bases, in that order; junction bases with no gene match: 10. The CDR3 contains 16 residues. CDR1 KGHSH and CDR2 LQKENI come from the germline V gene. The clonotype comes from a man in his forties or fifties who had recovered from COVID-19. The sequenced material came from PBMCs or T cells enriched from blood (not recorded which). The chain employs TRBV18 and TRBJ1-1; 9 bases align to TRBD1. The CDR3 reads CASSPAQTGGGTEAFF. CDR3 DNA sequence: TGTGCCAGCTCACCGGCCCAGACAGGGGGAGGGACTGAAGCTTTCTTT.